Below are 28 T cell receptor beta chains sequenced from a single sample in a study of shared clonotypes between healthy human individuals (dated by TCRdb to about 2020). The receptor library was made with the immunoSEQ multiplex PCR assay. The table was pulled from immuneACCESS by TCRdb, which kept in-frame rearrangements only. Such tables lose some clones; where checked, under half of the loss comes from unresolved V genes, and the rest has no known cause. The sample profile shows about 1.5 million clones; 98% of them were found once. Together, the top ten hold roughly 0.45% of the sample. Sequencing used naive CD4+ T cells sorted from blood. The cell subset or site label of this sample denotes: CD45RA+ positively selected. All receptors come from a man aged 30 to 45 in good health.

The gene calls are TRBV28 and TRBJ2-7; D perhaps matches TRBD1 (5 bases). With 2 bases removed from V and 1 base from J, the gap between germline ends came to 9 bases. The CDR3 runs to 14 residues. Germline V CDR1 and CDR2: MDHEN, SYDVKM. The CDR3 region has the DNA TGTGCCAGCAGTTTAAACGGACAATCCTACGAGCAGTACTTC. Translating gives CASSLNGQSYEQYF.

The chain has TRBV7-8 and TRBJ1-2; D remains ambiguous. Deletions cut 7 bases from V and 5 bases from J, with 8 bases between. The CDR3 contains 11 residues. The germline CDR1 and CDR2 sequences are SGHVS and FQNEAQ. CDR3 amino acids: CASNDQYGYTF. The DNA of the CDR3 is TGTGCCAGCAACGACCAATATGGCTACACCTTC.

This rearrangement joins TRBV11-1 to TRBJ1-1, with D perhaps TRBD1 (6 bases). This CDR3 comprises 15 residues. Germline values: CDR1 SGHAT, CDR2 FQDESV (reference sequence). Deletions cut 1 base from V and 5 bases from J, with 14 bases between. The CDR3 region has the DNA TGTGCCAGCAGCTTAGATTCGGGCAGGGGTACTGAAGCTTTCTTT. It yields the protein CASSLDSGRGTEAFF.

The V gene is TRBV11-3, the J gene TRBJ2-1, with D unresolved. Germline assignment: CDR1 SGHNT and CDR2 YENEEA. With 4 bases removed from V and 1 base from J, the gap between germline ends came to 17 bases. The CDR3 totals 17 residues. The CDR3 nucleotides are TGTGCCAGCAGCTCCCGTGCGGCAGGCGTATCCTACAATGAGCAGTTCTTC. Translated, it gives CASSSRAAGVSYNEQFF. The variable domain in full, with the rest retrieved from reference TRBV11-3 and TRBJ2-1, is EAGVVQSPRYKIIEKKQPVAFWCNPISGHNTLYWYLQNLGQGPELLIRYENEEAVDDSQLPKDRFSAERLKGVDSTLKIQPAELGDSAVYLCASSSRAAGVSYNEQFFGPGTRLTVL.

The rearrangement uses TRBV4-2 and TRBJ2-6; D is unclear. This CDR3 has 14 amino acids. V was cut by 3 bases and J by 0 bases, with 3 bases left in between. Germline values: CDR1 LGHNA, CDR2 YNFKEQ. CDR3 coding DNA: TGTGCCAGCAGCCAGAACTCTGGGGCCAACGTCCTGACTTTC. This sequence encodes CASSQNSGANVLTF.

The sample holds one count of this clone. CDR3 nucleotide sequence: TGCGCCAGCAGCTACACTAGCGGGATTAGCAATGAGCAGTTCTTC. Protein: CASSYTSGISNEQFF. The rearrangement uses TRBV5-1 and TRBJ2-1, with 10 bases identical to TRBD2. CDR1 is SGHRS, CDR2 YFSETQ, per germline. V lost 3 bases, J lost 6 bases, and 6 bases stayed unmatched. This CDR3 contains 15 residues. Supplemented by reference TRBV5-1 and TRBJ2-1, the full variable domain reads KAGVTQTPRYLIKTRGQQVTLSCSPISGHRSVSWYQQTPGQGLQFLFEYFSETQRNKGNFPGRFSGRQFSNSRSEMNVSTLELGDSALYLCASSYTSGISNEQFFGPGTRLTVL.

This clone was seen a single time. The gene calls are TRBV11-3 and TRBJ1-2, with D perhaps TRBD1 (5 bases). CDR1 SGHNT and CDR2 YENEEA come from the germline V gene. This CDR3 is built from 18 residues. V was clipped by 8 bases and J by 5 bases, with 30 bases between them. The CDR3 DNA follows: TGTGCCAGCGGTGGGATCTTCCCGCCGAGACAGAGCCCATATGGCTACACCTTC. It is translated as CASGGIFPPRQSPYGYTF.

The rearrangement uses TRBV29-1 and TRBJ2-2; D call uncertain. CDR1 and CDR2 (germline): SQVTM, ANQGSEA. The CDR3 has 14 amino acids. V lost 6 bases and J 3 bases, leaving 14 bases between the germline ends. CDR3 DNA: TGCAGCGTCCGCTTCTCCGGGTACACCGGGGAGCTGTTTTTT. Protein product: CSVRFSGYTGELFF.

The chain has TRBV28 and TRBJ1-2; TRBD1 is a possible D gene (6 bases). V was shortened by 6 bases and J by 5 bases, with 13 bases between the two germline ends. The CDR3 loop spans 13 amino acids. CDR1 and CDR2 (germline): MDHEN, SYDVKM. In DNA, the CDR3 is TGTGCCAGCAGCATGGGGGGGCTGTATGGCTACACCTTC. This sequence encodes CASSMGGLYGYTF.

V is TRBV7-9 and J is TRBJ1-4; D gene ambiguous. The germline V gene has CDR1 SEHNR and CDR2 FQNEAQ (reference sequence). V lost 5 bases, J lost 8 bases, and 21 bases lay in between. There are 16 residues in the CDR3. CDR3 sequence (DNA): TGTGCCAGCAGCAAGGGAACGTTATCGGGGAGGGAAAAACTGTTTTTT. As protein: CASSKGTLSGREKLFF. Full variable domain (remainder filled in from reference TRBV7-9 and TRBJ1-4): DTGVSQNPRHKITKRGQNVTFRCDPISEHNRLYWYRQTLGQGPEFLTYFQNEAQLEKSRLLSDRFSAERPKGSFSTLEIQRTEQGDSAMYLCASSKGTLSGREKLFFGSGTQLSVL.

The V call is TRBV2, the J call TRBJ2-2; D is ambiguous. V lost 11 bases and J lost 4, with 20 bases in between. The germline CDR1 and CDR2 sequences are SNHLY and FYNNEI. The CDR3 runs 15 residues. Here the CDR3 DNA reads TGTGCCTGGCAGGAACGGCGGCGAGGCACCGGGGAGCTGTTTTTT. Protein sequence: CAWQERRRGTGELFF.

This clone was recorded only once. This chain uses TRBV28 with TRBJ1-5; the match to TRBD1 covers 7 bases. The V gene end was trimmed by 2 bases and the J gene end by 4 bases; junction bases not matched to a gene: 11. The CDR3 has 17 residues. CDR1 and CDR2 (germline): MDHEN, SYDVKM. The chain's CDR3 is CASSLTGTVPTNQPQHF. As DNA, the CDR3 is TGTGCCAGCAGTTTAACCGGGACAGTTCCCACAAATCAGCCCCAGCATTTT.

The chain has TRBV28 and TRBJ2-1; no clear D. V was pared by 4 bases and J by 3 bases, with 7 bases between. This CDR3 spans 13 amino acids. Germline CDR1 reads MDHEN; CDR2 reads SYDVKM. In DNA, the CDR3 is TGTGCCAGCAGTTCATCTGTCTACAATGAGCAGTTCTTC. Translating it yields CASSSSVYNEQFF.

This chain joins TRBV11-1 and TRBJ2-1, with TRBD1 matching over 12 bases. This CDR3 is built from 16 residues. The V gene's germline CDR1 is SGHAT and CDR2 FQDESV (reference sequence). V trimming: 4 bases; J trimming: 4 bases; junction bases outside the gene matches: 5. For the CDR3, the DNA is TGTGCCAGCAGCTCGGGACAGGGGGCTTCATACAATGAGCAGTTCTTC. Amino acids: CASSSGQGASYNEQFF.

The rearrangement links TRBV2 to TRBJ2-7; D is uncertain. This CDR3 has 15 residues. V was clipped by 2 bases and J by 3 bases, with 14 bases between them. The V gene's germline CDR1 is SNHLY and CDR2 FYNNEI. The DNA of the CDR3 is TGTGCCAGCAGTGAACAGGCCTACCGGGTCTACGAGCAGTACTTC. Encoded protein: CASSEQAYRVYEQYF.

The chain couples TRBV27 to TRBJ2-1; TRBD2 aligns across 10 bases. J was trimmed by 4 bases and V by 6 bases; bases with no gene match: 3. Germline lookup yields CDR1 MNHEY and CDR2 SMNVEV (reference sequence). This CDR3 is built from 14 residues. The CDR3 loop is CASSRTSGYNEQFF. For the CDR3, the DNA is TGTGCCAGCAGCCGGACTAGCGGATACAATGAGCAGTTCTTC.

The rearrangement uses TRBV14 and TRBJ1-1; D call uncertain. The germline gives CDR1 SGHDN, CDR2 FVKESK. The germline V and J ends were trimmed by 0 bases and 0 bases, with 11 bases remaining between them. This CDR3 spans 16 amino acids. CDR3 coding DNA: TGTGCCAGCAGCCAAGATATGTACGGATTGAACACTGAAGCTTTCTTT. It is translated as CASSQDMYGLNTEAFF.

The chain carries TRBV6-1 and TRBJ2-7; D is undetermined. V lost 6 bases, J lost 3 bases, and 6 bases lay in between. The germline gives CDR1 MNHNS, CDR2 SASEGT. The CDR3 has 11 residues. CDR3 nucleotides: TGTGCCAGCAGGGCAGGCTACGAGCAGTACTTC. It is translated as CASRAGYEQYF.

The V and J genes are TRBV7-6 and TRBJ1-5; D call uncertain. The CDR3 has 13 residues. From germline, CDR1 is SGHVS and CDR2 FNYEAQ. The V end was cut by 1 base, the J end by 8 bases, with 9 bases between. For the CDR3, the DNA is TGTGCCAGCAGCTTAGGATGGGGAAAGCCCCAGCATTTT. Protein sequence: CASSLGWGKPQHF.

The chain carries TRBV6-1 and TRBJ2-1; the match to TRBD2 covers 10 bases. The ends lost 2 bases at V and 5 bases at J; junction bases unmatched: 3. CDR3 length equals 15 residues. CDR1 is MNHNS and CDR2 is SASEGT in the germline V gene. Here the CDR3 DNA reads TGTGCCAGCAGTGAATTACTAGCGGGACACAATGAGCAGTTCTTC. Protein: CASSELLAGHNEQFF.

The genes are TRBV28 and TRBJ2-3, with 11 bases that match TRBD2. This CDR3 spans 14 amino acids. The V segment lost 7 bases and the J segment 3 bases; nucleotides outside the gene matches: 3. CDR1 MDHEN and CDR2 SYDVKM come from the germline V gene. The CDR3 bases are TGTGCCAGCATACGGACTAGCGGGACAGATACGCAGTATTTT. Its translation: CASIRTSGTDTQYF.

V usage is TRBV11-3 and J usage is TRBJ1-1, with D unresolved. Germline loops: CDR1 SGHNT, CDR2 YENEEA. The CDR3 runs to 13 residues. The ends were cut back, 5 bases at V and 2 bases at J, with 9 bases in the middle. CDR3 DNA: TGTGCCAGCAGCGCCTTCGGAAACACTGAAGCTTTCTTT. Protein product: CASSAFGNTEAFF.

The chain is built from TRBV2 and TRBJ2-1, with D tentatively TRBD2 (6 bases). Trimming shortened V by 3 bases and J by 0 bases, and 15 bases separated the two germline ends. The CDR3 contains 17 residues. Germline loops: CDR1 SNHLY, CDR2 FYNNEI. The CDR3 is CASSDSGGMSSYNEQFF. The CDR3, as DNA: TGTGCCAGCAGTGATTCCGGCGGGATGAGCTCCTACAATGAGCAGTTCTTC.

V gene TRBV2 combines with J gene TRBJ1-3; D gene unclear. Germline V gene sequence: CDR1 SNHLY, CDR2 FYNNEI. The CDR3 loop spans 11 amino acids. Trimming cost V 8 bases and J 4 bases, with 6 bases left between them. CDR3 region: CASSKGNTIYF. The DNA for the CDR3 is TGTGCCAGCTCCAAAGGAAACACCATATATTTT.

The chain couples TRBV28 to TRBJ2-1, with 11 nucleotides matching TRBD2. J gave up 9 bases and V 6 bases, and 7 bases lay outside the gene matches. Germline values: CDR1 MDHEN, CDR2 SYDVKM. The length of the CDR3 is 14 residues. This CDR3 reads CASRLAGAGREQFF. DNA for the CDR3: TGTGCCAGCAGACTAGCGGGAGCGGGTCGTGAGCAGTTCTTC.

The chain joins TRBV5-4 to TRBJ2-3; D not resolved. The length of the CDR3 is 13 residues. The germline V gene has CDR1 SGHNT and CDR2 YYREEE (reference sequence). The V end lost 5 bases, the J end lost 0 bases, and 7 bases lay between the germline ends. The CDR3 coding sequence is TGTGCCAGCAGTGAATCTAGCACAGATACGCAGTATTTT. Its protein is CASSESSTDTQYF. Drawing the rest from reference TRBV5-4 and TRBJ2-3, the complete variable domain is ETGVTQSPTHLIKTRGQQVTLRCSSQSGHNTVSWYQQALGQGPQFIFQYYREEENGRGNFPPRFSGLQFPNYSSELNVNALELDDSALYLCASSESSTDTQYFGPGTRLTVL.

The V gene is TRBV5-1, the J gene TRBJ2-3, with D possibly matching TRBD2 (6 bases). Germline V gene lookup returns CDR1 SGHRS and CDR2 YFSETQ. The V end was cut by 2 bases, the J end by 12 bases, with 19 bases between. There are 14 residues in the CDR3. The CDR3 spells CASSFQGGTFEQYF. The CDR3 DNA sequence: TGCGCCAGCAGCTTCCAAGGAGGGACTTTCGAACAGTATTTT.

V gene TRBV7-2 combines with J gene TRBJ2-2; maybe TRBD2 (6 bases). This CDR3 spans 14 amino acids. CDR1 SGHTA and CDR2 FQGNSA come from the germline V gene. V was trimmed by 5 bases and J by 3 bases, leaving 10 bases between them. CDR3 sequence (DNA): TGTGCCAGCAGCGAGACGGGGGACACCGGGGAGCTGTTTTTT. Its protein is CASSETGDTGELFF.